The entry below describes one T cell receptor (beta chain). Its antigen is not known. This sample is part of a study of T cell responses to AZD1222 COVID-19 vaccine. Assay: immunoSEQ multiplex PCR; the TCRdb copy retains only in-frame clones and omits some. The sample holds about 150,000 clones; more than 75% are singletons and the top ten take 15% to 20%. Study-level points and caveats: Recipients of AZD1222 seropositive at baseline numbered only five or six.

The sequences come from peripheral blood, collected on day 0 of AZD1222 vaccination. This clonotype was sampled from an adult in good health.

CDR3 DNA: TGTGCCAGCAGTTATCCCCTACTAGCGGGGCCCACCTTAGCCAAAAACATTCAGTACTTC. It specifies CASSYPLLAGPTLAKNIQYF. The chain is built from TRBV6-2 or TRBV6-3 and TRBJ2-4; TRBD2 agrees at 10 bases. CDR1 and CDR2 (germline): MNHEY, SVGEGT. The V and J ends lost 3 bases and 0 bases, in that order; junction bases with no gene match: 14. The CDR3 consists of 20 residues.